This entry concerns a single T cell receptor (beta chain). Its target is unknown. The data were taken from a study of pediatric ulcerative colitis. Study-wide results and caveats: Ulcerative colitis patients shared more blood-rectal clones than controls.

This CDR3 has 14 residues. CDR1 and CDR2 (germline): LNHDA, SQIVND (reference sequence). The germline V and J ends were trimmed by 3 bases and 4 bases, with 10 bases remaining between them. Data came from immunoSEQ multiplex PCR; TCRdb stores just in-frame clones and leaves some out. The sample contains approximately 32,000 clones, roughly four fifths of which appear only once. The chain couples TRBV19 to TRBJ1-5; D is unclear. The sample taken for sequencing was blood. This TCR came from a boy aged 5-17 years with severe ulcerative colitis. CDR3 residues: CASSMESGNQPQHF. In DNA, the CDR3 is TGTGCCAGTAGTATGGAATCTGGGAATCAGCCCCAGCATTTT.